The 17 T cell receptor beta chains given below trace back to one sample, sequenced in a study of regulatory T cells in long-lasting Graves disease. Building of the TCR beta libraries involved iRepertoire HTBI primers and Arm-PCR of CDR3 regions. TCRdb called the multiplex PCR reads again in MiXCR, with one record for every CDR3 protein. The sample includes 300,000 or so distinct CDR3 sequences, less than 20% of them seen just once. Time point reported: persistent/refractory GD, antithyroid drugs over 5 years with positive TRAb. The TCR library was made from RNA extracted from PBMCs. The sequencing here drew on peripheral blood mononuclear cells (PBMCs), taken when the disease was refractory, from a patient treated with antithyroid drugs. These receptors were collected from a female donor with Graves disease.

Many counts were recorded for this clonotype. This rearrangement joins TRBV11-2 to TRBJ1-2; 7 bases align to TRBD1. Germline V gene lookup returns CDR1 SGHAT and CDR2 FQNNGV. The CDR3 has 15 amino acids. V lost 1 base to trimming and J lost 2 bases; unmatched junction nucleotides: 4. The CDR3 reads CASSLGRDRNYGYTF. Here the CDR3 DNA reads TGTGCCAGCAGCTTAGGCCGGGACAGAAACTATGGCTACACCTTC.

DNA of the CDR3: TGTGCCAGCAGCTATGGGACGTTGACAGATACGCAGTATTTT. As protein: CASSYGTLTDTQYF. The chain uses TRBV7-9 and TRBJ2-3; perhaps D is TRBD1 or TRBD2 (5 bases each). Deletions cut 4 bases from V and 3 bases from J, with 11 bases between. CDR1 is SEHNR and CDR2 is FQNEAQ in the germline V gene (reference sequence). This CDR3 spans 14 amino acids.

This clonotype was detected many times. J is TRBJ1-5 and V is TRBV7-2; TRBD1 matches 7 bases. The V and J ends lost 5 bases and 6 bases, in that order; junction bases with no gene match: 10. CDR3 length: 15 amino acids. In germline, CDR1 is SGHTA, CDR2 FQGNSA. The CDR3: CASSLGQAVGQPQHF. The CDR3 DNA reads TGTGCCAGCAGCCTTGGACAGGCCGTCGGTCAGCCCCAGCATTTT.

This clonotype was observed a handful of times. The CDR3 region is CASTKLAVYSNQPQHF. The CDR3 DNA reads as TGTGCCAGCACAAAGTTGGCAGTATATAGCAATCAGCCCCAGCATTTT. The chain has TRBV6-1 and TRBJ1-5; D gene ambiguous. CDR1 MNHNS and CDR2 SASEGT come from the germline V gene. There are 16 residues in the CDR3. V lost 7 bases to trimming and J lost 0 bases, with 16 bases between them.

This clonotype appeared many times. This chain connects TRBV2 to TRBJ2-2; no clear D. CDR1 is SNHLY, CDR2 FYNNEI, per germline. This CDR3 contains 13 residues. V dropped 6 bases and J dropped 6 bases, with 11 bases sitting between them. CDR3 bases: TGTGCCAGCAGCCTACGACATCCCGGGGAGCTGTTTTTT. Protein: CASSLRHPGELFF. Variable domain in full (rest from reference TRBV2 and TRBJ2-2): EPEVTQTPSHQVTQMGQEVILRCVPISNHLYFYWYRQILGQKVEFLVSFYNNEISEKSEIFDDQFSVERPDGSNFTLKIRSTKLEDSAMYFCASSLRHPGELFFGEGSRLTVL.

V is TRBV18 and J is TRBJ1-2; maybe TRBD1 (5 bases). The CDR3 extends over 15 amino acids. Per the germline V gene, CDR1 is KGHSH and CDR2 is LQKENI. With 3 bases removed from V and 4 bases from J, the gap between germline ends came to 15 bases. The CDR3 loop reads CASSPPGAEAYGYTF. CDR3 DNA sequence: TGTGCCAGCTCACCGCCCGGGGCAGAGGCCTATGGCTACACCTTC.

The table lists this clonotype with many counts. V usage is TRBV6-2 or TRBV6-3 and J usage is TRBJ1-5; D is ambiguous. Trimming left V 2 bases short and J 5 bases short, with 7 bases between. Germline assignment: CDR1 MNHEY and CDR2 SVGEGT. CDR3 length: 13 residues. The CDR3 sequence is CASSYGWDQPQHF. CDR3 nucleotide sequence: TGTGCCAGCAGTTACGGATGGGATCAGCCCCAGCATTTT.

This clonotype was detected a few times. This chain uses TRBV19 with TRBJ2-5; TRBD2 matches at 7 bases. CDR1 is LNHDA and CDR2 is SQIVND in the germline V gene (reference sequence). The CDR3 totals 15 residues. The ends lost 4 bases at V and 5 bases at J; junction bases unmatched: 10. CDR3 nucleotide sequence: TGTGCCAGTAGTACAAGGGAGGGGAGCTTTGAGACCCAGTACTTC. This sequence encodes CASSTREGSFETQYF.

This clonotype was counted between two and nine times. V is TRBV28 and J is TRBJ2-3, with D unresolved. V gave up 5 bases and J gave up 4 bases, with 13 bases separating them. The CDR3 is 14 residues long. The germline CDR1 and CDR2 sequences are MDHEN and SYDVKM. CDR3 region: CASSLGPQPDTQYF. CDR3 DNA sequence: TGTGCCAGCAGTCTCGGTCCCCAACCAGATACGCAGTATTTT. Full variable domain (remainder filled in from reference TRBV28 and TRBJ2-3): DVKVTQSSRYLVKRTGEKVFLECVQDMDHENMFWYRQDPGLGLRLIYFSYDVKMKEKGDIPEGYSVSREKKERFSLILESASTNQTSMYLCASSLGPQPDTQYFGPGTRLTVL.

This clonotype showed up just a few times. Since no conserved phenylalanine or tryptophan closes the CDR3, a read error is the likely cause. This chain's CDR3 is CASSFSNQPQHL. In DNA, the CDR3 is TGTGCCAGCAGTTTTAGCAATCAGCCCCAGCATCTT. The chain couples TRBV25-1 to TRBJ1-5, with unresolved D. The CDR3 has 12 amino acids. The V end lost 5 bases, the J end lost 0 bases, and 2 bases lay between the germline ends. In germline, CDR1 is MGHDK, CDR2 SYGVNS.

There are a few counts of this clonotype. The rearrangement uses TRBV6-2 or TRBV6-3 and TRBJ1-1; 9 bases line up with TRBD1. Germline trimming cut 0 bases from V and 6 bases from J; bases unmatched to any gene: 11. CDR3 length equals 17 residues. Germline CDR1 MNHEY, CDR2 SVGEGT. CDR3 sequence reads: CASSYSVFSDRGPEAFF. Written as DNA, the CDR3 is TGTGCCAGCAGTTACTCGGTTTTTTCGGACAGGGGCCCTGAAGCTTTCTTT.

This clonotype was recorded many times. This chain connects TRBV20-1 to TRBJ2-7; D ambiguous. Per the germline V gene, CDR1 is DFQATT and CDR2 is SNEGSKA (reference sequence). CDR3 length equals 13 residues. The V end lost 1 base, the J end lost 2 bases, and 9 bases lay between the germline ends. The CDR3 coding sequence is TGCAGTGCTAGAGGACTTGACACCTACGAGCAGTACTTC. Translating gives CSARGLDTYEQYF.

This clonotype has at least ten counts. The rearrangement joins TRBV11-2 to TRBJ1-2, with TRBD1 as a possible D gene (5 bases). The CDR3 contains 15 residues. Trimming took off 0 bases at V and 2 bases at J, with 10 bases between the two ends. Germline V CDR1 and CDR2: SGHAT, FQNNGV. In DNA form, the CDR3 reads TGTGCCAGCAGCTTAGAGGAGGGGACGAACTATGGCTACACCTTC. Translation gives CASSLEEGTNYGYTF.

This clonotype was observed a few times. This sequence joins TRBV7-2 and TRBJ1-5, with 7 bases identical to TRBD1. The V gene end was trimmed by 3 bases and the J gene end by 4 bases; junction bases not matched to a gene: 3. The germline gives CDR1 SGHTA, CDR2 FQGNSA. This CDR3 is built from 14 residues. CDR3 sequence (DNA): TGTGCCAGCAGCTTCAGGACAGGAAATCAGCCCCAGCATTTT. This codes for CASSFRTGNQPQHF. Based on the CDR3 plus reference TRBV7-2 and TRBJ1-5, the full variable domain is GAGVSQSPSNKVTEKGKDVELRCDPISGHTALYWYRQSLGQGLEFLIYFQGNSAPDKSGLPSDRFSAERTGGSVSTLTIQRTQQEDSAVYLCASSFRTGNQPQHFGDGTRLSIL.

This sequence joins TRBV2 and TRBJ2-7, with 8 bases matching TRBD1. The CDR3 covers 14 residues. V lost 3 bases to trimming and J lost 2 bases; unmatched junction nucleotides: 3. Germline lookup yields CDR1 SNHLY and CDR2 FYNNEI. The CDR3 is CASSEDRAAYEQYF. DNA for the CDR3: TGTGCCAGCAGTGAGGACAGGGCGGCCTACGAGCAGTACTTC. The variable domain in full, with the rest retrieved from reference TRBV2 and TRBJ2-7, is EPEVTQTPSHQVTQMGQEVILRCVPISNHLYFYWYRQILGQKVEFLVSFYNNEISEKSEIFDDQFSVERPDGSNFTLKIRSTKLEDSAMYFCASSEDRAAYEQYFGPGTRLTVT.

V gene TRBV4-3 combines with J gene TRBJ2-7; 7 positions match TRBD2. The CDR3 runs 15 residues. CDR1 LGHNA and CDR2 YSLEER come from the germline V gene. V shed 0 bases and J 3 bases; nucleotides not matched to a gene: 5. The CDR3 DNA follows: TGCGCCAGCAGCCAAGATTGGCTAGCGGACTACGAGCAGTACTTC. Its translation: CASSQDWLADYEQYF.

This clonotype was counted at least ten times. The CDR3 reads CASSFFAGVRPGELFF. The CDR3 coding sequence is TGTGCCAGCAGTTTCTTCGCCGGGGTAAGGCCCGGGGAGCTGTTTTTT. V and J are TRBV28 and TRBJ2-2; perhaps TRBD2 as D (5 bases). The germline V gene has CDR1 MDHEN and CDR2 SYDVKM. The CDR3 is made up of 16 amino acids. The V and J ends lost 3 bases and 6 bases respectively, with 17 bases between them.